The next 23 T cell receptor beta chains were all read from a single sample in a study of tumor and adjacent non-tumor tissue in lung cancer. A modified ARM-PCR protocol with three rounds of nested PCR amplified TCRbeta. A single record per CDR3 protein comes from TCRdb applying MiXCR to the multiplex PCR reads. The profile shows about 110,000 distinct CDR3 sequences, over 55% of them singletons. No cell sorting was done before RNA was extracted from the tissue. This non-tumor lung sample came from over 3 cm beyond the tumor edge. The specimen was distant non-tumor lung tissue. The receptors here all came from a man in his fifties or sixties with non-small cell lung cancer.

The V gene is TRBV29-1, the J gene TRBJ2-1, with D unclear. The CDR3 spans 16 residues. Germline lookup yields CDR1 SQVTM and CDR2 ANQGSEA. With 5 bases removed from V and 11 bases from J, the gap between germline ends came to 28 bases. The CDR3 sequence is CSVNEATQGGMGQQFF. DNA for the CDR3: TGCAGCGTTAACGAGGCCACACAAGGTGGCATGGGTCAGCAGTTCTTC.

About this clonotype itself: Sequence at one end of the junction differs from germline and may be a read error. This chain links TRBV6-5 with TRBJ2-7, with TRBD2 matching 11 bases. Germline-derived CDR1 and CDR2 are MNHEY and SVGAGI. This CDR3 has 15 amino acids. DNA for the CDR3: TGTGCCAGCAGGTCCGGGACTAGCGGATCCTACAAGCAGTACTTC. Amino acids: CASRSGTSGSYKQYF.

This clonotype was observed at least ten times. The chain links TRBV12-3 or TRBV12-4 to TRBJ2-2; D is unclear. V lost 5 bases, J lost 5 bases, and 6 bases lay in between. The CDR3 length is 12 residues. In DNA, the CDR3 is TGTGCCAGCAGTCGGCCGACCGGGGAGCTGTTTTTT. It is translated as CASSRPTGELFF.

With regard to this clonotype: A much more abundant neighbour one base away suggests this may be a read error. This sequence joins TRBV5-6 and TRBJ1-5; TRBD1 is a possible D gene (5 bases). Germline CDR1 reads SGHDT; CDR2 reads YYEEEE. There are 14 residues in the CDR3. CDR3 in DNA: TGTGCCGGCAGCTCTGACGGGGCAAGGCAGCCCCAGCATTTT. This translates into CAGSSDGARQPQHF.

Only a few counts were recorded for this clonotype. A single base separates this from a much larger clone, so it may be a read error. CDR3 in DNA: TGTGCCAGCAGTACCGATACAGGCGCGTATGGCTACACCTTC. It yields the protein CASSTDTGAYGYTF. The chain recombines TRBV12-3 or TRBV12-4 with TRBJ1-2, with D possibly being TRBD1 (5 bases). Trimming pared 5 bases from V and 5 bases from J, leaving 15 bases between. This CDR3 contains 14 residues.

Worth noting for this clonotype: Given a much more abundant clone one base away, this may be a read error. The rearrangement links TRBV12-3 or TRBV12-4 to TRBJ2-1; TRBD1 matches at 7 bases. CDR3 length equals 15 residues. In nucleotides, the CDR3 is TGTGCCAGCAGCCAGTTGGGACAGCCATACAATGTGCAGTTCTTC. This sequence encodes CASSQLGQPYNVQFF.

The genes are TRBV6-6 and TRBJ2-1; D remains ambiguous. This CDR3 region has 14 residues. The V end was cut by 6 bases, the J end by 7 bases, with 16 bases between. Germline-derived CDR1 and CDR2 are MNHNY and SVGAGI (reference sequence). This chain's CDR3 is CASSYDPVRNEQFF. CDR3 DNA: TGTGCCAGCAGCTACGATCCAGTGAGGAATGAGCAGTTCTTC.

This clonotype has more than one count but fewer than ten. The CDR3 does not end in the conserved phenylalanine or tryptophan, so this is likely a read error. The J gene is TRBJ1-6, the V gene TRBV12-3 or TRBV12-4; TRBD1 agrees at 9 bases. This CDR3 is 15 amino acids long. The V segment lost 6 bases and the J segment 7 bases; nucleotides outside the gene matches: 7. This CDR3 reads CASSPGTGFNSPLHL. The CDR3 DNA follows: TGTGCCAGCAGCCCGGGGACAGGGTTCAATTCACCCCTCCACCTT.

A word on this clonotype: The CDR3 does not end in the conserved phenylalanine or tryptophan, so this is likely a read error. The rearrangement links TRBV11-2 to TRBJ2-5; maybe TRBD2 (6 bases). Germline V gives CDR1 SGHAT, CDR2 FQNNGV. The CDR3 runs to 16 residues. V lost 5 bases and J lost 5, with 21 bases in between. This CDR3 is CASSPRTSRVGETQYI. Here the CDR3 DNA reads TGTGCCAGCAGCCCCCGTACTAGCAGGGTTGGGGAGACCCAGTACATC.

This rearrangement joins TRBV20-1 to TRBJ2-1; 7 nucleotides match TRBD1. J gave up 6 bases and V 6 bases, and 5 bases lay outside the gene matches. The CDR3 runs to 12 residues. The germline CDR1 and CDR2 sequences are DFQATT and SNEGSKA (reference sequence). The CDR3 sequence is CSATTGPNEQFF. CDR3 DNA: TGCAGTGCCACGACAGGGCCCAATGAGCAGTTCTTC.

The J gene is TRBJ2-2, the V gene TRBV20-1; 9 bases agree with TRBD2. The CDR3 loop spans 15 amino acids. CDR1 and CDR2 from the germline V gene are DFQATT and SNEGSKA (reference sequence). Trimming removed 3 bases from V and 5 bases from J; junction bases left unmatched: 7. For the CDR3, the DNA is TGCAGTGCTAGTCTACCTAGCGGGAAAACCGGGGAGCTGTTTTTT. Encoded protein: CSASLPSGKTGELFF.

The chain carries TRBV6-1 and TRBJ2-2; D may be TRBD1 or TRBD2 (5 bases each). Per the germline V gene, CDR1 is MNHNS and CDR2 is SASEGT. The CDR3 loop spans 16 amino acids. The V gene lost 0 bases and the J gene lost 5 bases, with 13 bases spanning the gap. CDR3 protein: CASSEARSWGTGELFF. DNA of the CDR3: TGTGCCAGCAGTGAAGCGCGGAGCTGGGGGACCGGGGAGCTGTTTTTT.

The chain carries TRBV7-2 and TRBJ2-5, with 11 positions matching TRBD2. The CDR3 contains 17 residues. Trimming cost V 1 base and J 5 bases; bases outside gene matches: 9. Germline V gives CDR1 SGHTA, CDR2 FQGNSA. This chain's CDR3 is CASSLGALAGARETQYF. The CDR3 coding sequence is TGTGCCAGCAGCTTAGGGGCACTAGCGGGAGCCCGGGAGACCCAGTACTTC.

On this clonotype itself: The junction departs from the called germline gene at one end, perhaps through a read error. The rearrangement links TRBV11-1 to TRBJ2-1; D uncertain. This CDR3 is 14 amino acids long. Germline CDR1 and CDR2: SGHAT and FQDESV (reference sequence). The DNA of the CDR3 is TGTGCCAGCAGCTCGCCCCGGGTAGTGGATTGGCAGCTCTTC. The encoded protein is CASSSPRVVDWQLF.

This clonotype showed up just once. No conserved phenylalanine or tryptophan is present at the end of the CDR3, so a read error is the likely explanation. No DNA is shown, since the ends of the CDR3 on it are uncertain; the CDR3 is the one TCRdb lists. The chain employs TRBV5-4 and TRBJ2-5; the table gives TRBD1 as D, unverified against the DNA. Per germline, CDR1 SGHNT and CDR2 YYREEE (reference sequence). The CDR3 length is 12 residues, termini included. CDR3 loop: CASSSTTGPQYY.

Details on this clonotype: This could be a read error, since a much larger clone is one nucleotide away. V and J are TRBV7-9 and TRBJ2-5, with D perhaps matching TRBD1 (6 bases). CDR3 length equals 12 residues. Germline values: CDR1 SEHNR, CDR2 FQNEAQ (reference sequence). CDR3 nucleotide sequence: TGTGCCGGCAGCTTGGGGGCGGAGACCCAGTACTTC. It specifies CAGSLGAETQYF.

The chain links TRBV4-3 to TRBJ2-3, with D possibly TRBD2 on 6 matching bases. The CDR3 has 17 amino acids. V was trimmed by 0 bases and J by 3 bases, leaving 16 bases between them. Per germline, CDR1 LGHNA and CDR2 YSLEER. The CDR3 protein is CASSQDLGGRMTDTQYF. CDR3 sequence (DNA): TGCGCCAGCAGCCAAGATCTCGGTGGGAGGATGACAGATACGCAGTATTTT.

Turning to this clonotype: One end of the junction does not line up with germline, which may come from a read error. The chain joins TRBV6-5 to TRBJ1-6; D is unclear. CDR3 length: 11 residues. Looked up from germline, CDR1 is MNHEY and CDR2 is SVGAGI. In DNA, the CDR3 is TGTGTCAGCAGTTACCCCCGCACCCTCCACTTT. Protein sequence: CVSSYPRTLHF.

V gene TRBV28 combines with J gene TRBJ2-5; D gene ambiguous. Germline V lookup: CDR1 MDHEN, CDR2 SYDVKM. Deletions cut 5 bases from V and 5 bases from J, with 9 bases between. CDR3 length: 12 amino acids. This CDR3 reads CASSLVQETQYF. The CDR3 nucleotides read TGTGCCAGCAGTCTCGTTCAGGAGACCCAGTACTTC.

Worth noting for this clonotype: Given the absence of the conserved phenylalanine or tryptophan at the CDR3 end, a read error is likely. CDR3 DNA: TGCGCCAGCCAAGGACTAACGGAGAGCTCCTACAATGAGCAGTTCTTA. It specifies CASQGLTESSYNEQFL. The chain joins TRBV10-1 to TRBJ2-1, with a tentative D call TRBD2 (6 bases). V was cut by 8 bases and J by 0 bases, with 17 bases left in between. The CDR3 runs to 16 residues. Per germline, CDR1 WNHNN and CDR2 SYGVQD (reference sequence).

Note on this clonotype: In this CDR3 the conserved last residue, phenylalanine or tryptophan, is missing, so a read error is likely. The gene calls are TRBV4-2 and TRBJ2-7; 9 bases are shared with TRBD1. The V gene's germline CDR1 is LGHNA and CDR2 YNFKEQ. The CDR3 contains 13 residues. This chain's CDR3 is CASSRDREYEQYL. The CDR3 coding sequence is TGTGCTAGCAGCCGGGACAGGGAGTACGAGCAGTACTTA.

On this clonotype itself: Just one base apart from a much larger clone, this may be a read error. V is TRBV5-1 and J is TRBJ2-2; D perhaps matches TRBD2 (6 bases). The CDR3 loop spans 14 amino acids. Germline V gene lookup returns CDR1 SGHRS and CDR2 YFSETQ. CDR3 protein: CASSSDAGTGGLFF. CDR3 bases: TGCGCCAGCAGCTCGGATGCCGGTACCGGGGGGCTGTTTTTT.

On this clonotype: The CDR3 ends on some other residue instead of the conserved phenylalanine or tryptophan, so this is likely a read error. No DNA is shown, since the ends of the CDR3 on it are uncertain; the CDR3 is the one TCRdb lists. This sequence joins TRBV12-3 or TRBV12-4 and TRBJ2-3. The CDR3 sequence runs 13 residues, both termini included. The CDR3 loop is CASSFGYTDTQYY.